This T cell receptor beta chain was sequenced in a study of CD8 T cells in ankylosing spondylitis (dated by TCRdb to 2016 to 2017). Background for the entire study: T cell receptor beta repertoires were profiled in healthy donors and ankylosing spondylitis patients so that disease-linked TCR variants could be found. The full study cohort comprised roughly 24 ankylosing spondylitis patients and some 100 healthy donors. Samples of peripheral blood were taken, and for ankylosing spondylitis patients, synovial fluid was collected as well. On the study overall, not on this receptor specifically: A CD8+ phenotype was shown by the disease-linked clones, which were found at relatively low frequencies in peripheral blood. Blood from ankylosing spondylitis patients appeared to be characterized by a TCR beta motif made up of under ten highly homologous amino acid variants. According to the report, matched synovial fluid samples from ankylosing spondylitis patients were significantly enriched for the disease-linked clones. Some motif variants were previously reported in synovial fluid and blood of reactive arthritis patients, suggesting common disease-initiation mechanisms.

CDR1 is given as SGHRS and CDR2 as YFSETQ, both from the germline V gene. From cysteine to phenylalanine, the CDR3 is 14 amino acids long. Left in the record is the CDR3 DNA by itself, 42 bases read in frame from the first base. V loses 3 bases, J loses 6 bases, and the germline ends lie 16 bases apart. For sequencing, an Illumina HiSeq 2500 was employed. Quantitative 5'-RACE with molecular barcodes was used to prepare TCR beta libraries. The original methods were these. Disease-linked TCR variants were identified with a new computational method built on a probabilistic model of VDJ rearrangement. The public reads were quality trimmed at Q25 with fastp and then assembled into clones with MiXCR by TCRdb, keeping productive beta chains. Each entry is one CDR3 protein sequence, shown with its most common DNA and genes. Clone size and V and J calls follow TCRdb, not the original study. Counted in this sample were 350,000 to 400,000 distinct CDR3 sequences; approximately 22% of them appeared once. Together, the top ten hold around 14% of the sample.

As to this clonotype: Its antigen is still unknown. Per-base qualities were not stored, and no clone one base away is much larger.

The sequence came from a male donor with ankylosing spondylitis or in good health (not recorded which). The chain uses TRBV5-1 and TRBJ2-7; the D assignment is uncertain and may be TRBD1 or TRBD2, with 6 bases supporting each. Sequencing was done on a sample of blood, either unsorted or a sorted T cell fraction (not recorded which). CDR3 protein: CASSSEGGIGEQYF. The nucleotides read TGCGCCAGCAGCTCCGAGGGGGGTATCGGCGAGCAGTACTTC.